This TCR beta chain is from a study of blood T cell repertoires in COVID-19. Study-level background: Sites in the United States, Italy and Spain provided acute and convalescent COVID-19 samples.

V lost 8 bases and J 1 base, leaving 14 bases between the germline ends. The CDR3 runs to 14 residues. The V gene's germline CDR1 is SNHLY and CDR2 FYNNEI. Per the original data handling: Counts of nucleated cells, estimated from reference gene primer amplification, were obtained. Measured with immunoSEQ multiplex PCR; TCRdb has only the in-frame clones, and not every one. That table furnishes V, J and clone size, whereas the DNA furnished D and trimming. This sample has around 40,000 clones, with 80% found just once. Sequences were obtained from peripheral blood. This receptor was taken from a man older than 75 with active or convalescent COVID-19. The J gene is TRBJ1-1, the V gene TRBV2; D uncertain. The CDR3 spells CASSPRGKNTEAFF. The CDR3 DNA sequence: TGTGCCAGCTCACCCCGCGGAAAGAACACTGAAGCTTTCTTT.